The 5 T cell receptor beta chains listed next were all sequenced from one sample in a study of T cells after yellow fever vaccination. In TCRdb, the 5' RACE reads were re-called with MiXCR into one record per CDR3 protein. This table has roughly 340,000 distinct CDR3 sequences, under 5% appearing once. The sample here was PBMCs, taken 5 days after the yellow fever booster vaccination. These receptors came from a man aged 18 to 35 who received the YFV17D yellow fever vaccine.

This clonotype has only a few counts. This rearrangement joins TRBV4-3 to TRBJ2-3; no definite D call. V gave up 0 bases and J gave up 1 base, with 14 bases separating them. Looked up from germline, CDR1 is LGHNA and CDR2 is YSLEER. This CDR3 is built from 17 residues. DNA for the CDR3: TGCGCCAGCAGCCAAGACGGGCTTAGTTGGGGCACAGATACGCAGTATTTT. This gives the protein CASSQDGLSWGTDTQYF.

This chain links TRBV5-1 with TRBJ2-5; tentatively, D is TRBD1 or TRBD2 (6 bases each). Germline loops: CDR1 SGHRS, CDR2 YFSETQ. V lost 4 bases, J lost 7 bases, and 23 bases lay in between. The CDR3 runs to 16 residues. The CDR3 DNA sequence: TGCGCCAGCAGCGCCCGACAGGCACAAACCGGGGGGACCCAGTACTTC. Its translation is CASSARQAQTGGTQYF.

This clonotype was counted only a few times. This chain joins TRBV7-2 and TRBJ2-3; 12 bases match TRBD2. The germline V gene encodes CDR1 SGHTA and CDR2 FQGNSA. J gave up 3 bases and V 5 bases, and 15 bases lay outside the gene matches. The CDR3 has 19 amino acids. The CDR3 DNA follows: TGTGCCAGCAGCGAAGGCATGTCTAGCGGGGGGGCCAAGACAGATACGCAGTATTTT. Its translation is CASSEGMSSGGAKTDTQYF.

This clonotype occurred many times. The CDR3 DNA follows: TGTGCCAGCAGCCGCAAGGGCTTACTAGAGACCCAGTACTTC. Amino acid sequence: CASSRKGLLETQYF. The chain recombines TRBV7-9 with TRBJ2-5; D call uncertain. Looked up from germline, CDR1 is SEHNR and CDR2 is FQNEAQ (reference sequence). The V and J ends lost 5 bases and 4 bases respectively, with 14 bases between them. CDR3 length: 14 amino acids. Drawing the rest from reference TRBV7-9 and TRBJ2-5, the complete variable domain is DTGVSQNPRHKITKRGQNVTFRCDPISEHNRLYWYRQTLGQGPEFLTYFQNEAQLEKSRLLSDRFSAERPKGSFSTLEIQRTEQGDSAMYLCASSRKGLLETQYFGPGTRLLVL.

The V and J genes are TRBV12-3 or TRBV12-4 and TRBJ1-1; D might be TRBD1 (5 bases). The CDR3 runs 12 residues. V was shortened by 5 bases and J by 6 bases, with 10 bases between the two germline ends. CDR3 in amino acids: CASSEQGPEAFF. CDR3 in DNA: TGTGCCAGCAGTGAGCAGGGCCCTGAAGCTTTCTTT.